The clone carrying this T cell receptor (beta chain) was counted once. With TRAV- and TRBV-specific primers, first-strand cDNA was made, covering the alpha and beta chains. TCR amplification used roughly 20 PCR cycles, a constant-region primer and a V-primer adapter. Using its own MiXCR run on the reads, TCRdb lists one record per CDR3 protein. This sample has some 100,000 distinct CDR3 sequences, with more than 20% found just once. The time point here: after trial treatment. Treatment in this sample: LDRT plus nivolumab, ipilimumab, low-dose cyclophosphamide and aspirin (RACIN trial). Advanced solid tumors without tumor-infiltrating lymphocytes were required for inclusion. There are 14 residues in the CDR3. Trimming left V 3 bases short and J 7 bases short, with 10 bases between. Germline V lookup: CDR1 SEHNR, CDR2 FQNEAQ (reference sequence). These data come from a study of low-dose radiotherapy and immunotherapy resistance in tumors. Study as a whole: At a dose of 200 mg/m2, intravenous cyclophosphamide was given every two weeks, one day before radiation and immunotherapy.

The chain uses TRBV7-9 and TRBJ1-6; possible D gene TRBD1, 6 bases. The TCR was taken from a male donor with prostate cancer. This sample comprised PBMCs, obtained after low-dose radiotherapy plus immunotherapy. CDR3: CASSFSRGNSPLHF. The CDR3 nucleotides are TGTGCCAGCAGCTTCTCCAGGGGCAATTCACCCCTCCACTTT.